These T cell receptor beta chains were read from a single sample in a study of OX40 agonist ivuxolimab in advanced cancers. Repertoires were generated with immunoSEQ multiplex PCR, while TCRdb's copy carries only in-frame clones and drops some. The data show around 62,000 clones, more than 65% seen once. Specimen: CD4+ or CD8+ T cells sorted from blood, collected in a trial of the OX40 agonist ivuxolimab. The source of these receptors is an adult with an advanced solid tumor such as melanoma, head and neck, liver or kidney cancer. Both conserved end residues are part of each CDR3. The order of the fields is CDR3 protein, V gene, clone size. Where a row states a size, it is once, few, many or the class of an expanded clone; other rows omit it.

cdr3_aa: CASSPGQGNPYGYTF
v_call: TRBV10-2
clone_size: .

cdr3_aa: CASSLVGGQDQPQHF
v_call: TRBV5-1
clone_size: .

cdr3_aa: CASSLDEDGYTF
v_call: TRBV7-8
clone_size: .

cdr3_aa: CASSSGHLAGDTQYF
v_call: TRBV7-2
clone_size: .

cdr3_aa: CSVETGGGYGYTF
v_call: TRBV29-1
clone_size: .

cdr3_aa: CATSRDVWTDTQYF
v_call: TRBV15
clone_size: .

cdr3_aa: CASSPGLAGALRTGELFF
v_call: TRBV7-6
clone_size: .

cdr3_aa: CASSEDQGVVTQYF
v_call: TRBV4-3
clone_size: .

cdr3_aa: CAISSDSGGAYNEQFF
v_call: TRBV10-3
clone_size: .

cdr3_aa: CASSPRTEAFF
v_call: TRBV9
clone_size: once

cdr3_aa: CASSQDRWGGVNEQFF
v_call: TRBV4-2
clone_size: .

cdr3_aa: CASSPNVGPGETQYF
v_call: TRBV7-9
clone_size: .

cdr3_aa: CASKRMGTTDTQYF
v_call: TRBV7-2
clone_size: .

cdr3_aa: CASSLAAGQGDSPLHF
v_call: TRBV7-9
clone_size: .

cdr3_aa: CASSDLDRVYYGYTF
v_call: TRBV6-1
clone_size: .